This note documents a single T cell receptor beta chain sequence. Germline values: CDR1 LNHDA, CDR2 SQIVND (reference sequence). With 4 bases clipped from V and 4 bases from J, the junction kept 22 bases outside the gene matches. The CDR3 spans 19 residues. Generated by immunoSEQ multiplex PCR, the TCRdb table keeps only in-frame clones and is missing some. This sample has 250,000 to 350,000 clones, with approximately 90% found just once. The sample belongs to a study of blood T cell repertoires in COVID-19. V gene TRBV19 combines with J gene TRBJ2-7; 7 bases agree with TRBD2. The sequence came from a woman aged 18-29 years who had recovered from COVID-19. What was sequenced was PBMCs or T cells enriched from blood (not recorded which). CDR3 protein: CASSTRTPLRSGIVYEQYF. CDR3 bases: TGTGCCAGTAGTACTCGGACACCCCTCCGAAGCGGGATCGTATACGAGCAGTACTTC. Using reference TRBV19 and TRBJ2-7 for the parts outside the CDR3, the full variable domain is DGGITQSPKYLFRKEGQNVTLSCEQNLNHDAMYWYRQDPGQGLRLIYYSQIVNDFQKGDIAEGYSVSREKKESFPLTVTSAQKNPTAFYLCASSTRTPLRSGIVYEQYFGPGTRLTVT.